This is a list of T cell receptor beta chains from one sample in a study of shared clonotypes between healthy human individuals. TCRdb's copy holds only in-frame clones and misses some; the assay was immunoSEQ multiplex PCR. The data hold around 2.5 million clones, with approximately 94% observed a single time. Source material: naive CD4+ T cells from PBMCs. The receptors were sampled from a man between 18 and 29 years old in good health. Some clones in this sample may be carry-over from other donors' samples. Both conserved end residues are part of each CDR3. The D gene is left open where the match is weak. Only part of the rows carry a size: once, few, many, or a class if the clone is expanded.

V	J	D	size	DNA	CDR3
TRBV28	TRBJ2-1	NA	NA	TGTGCCAGCAGCATATCTAACCTTGGGACGGATTGGGGCAATGAGCAGTTCTTC	CASSISNLGTDWGNEQFF
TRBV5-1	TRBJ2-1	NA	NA	TGCGCCAGCAGCTTGGGAGGCCGGGAATACAATGAGCAGTTCTTC	CASSLGGREYNEQFF
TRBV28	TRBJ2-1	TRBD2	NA	TGTGCCAGCAGTCGCCTCGGGACTAGCGACCGGGATGAGCAGTTCTTC	CASSRLGTSDRDEQFF
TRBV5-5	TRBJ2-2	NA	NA	TGTGCCACCACTACTGAGGGGGCCGGGGAGCTGTTTTTT	CATTTEGAGELFF
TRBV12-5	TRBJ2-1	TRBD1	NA	TGTGCTAGTGGTTTTGAAACCGGGACAGATGCCTATGAGCAGTTCTTC	CASGFETGTDAYEQFF
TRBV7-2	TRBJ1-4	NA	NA	TGTGCCAGCAGCTTAACCCCCAGGCAGAATGAAAAACTGTTTTTT	CASSLTPRQNEKLFF
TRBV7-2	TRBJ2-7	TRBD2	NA	TGTGCCAGCAGCTCGCCTGTTGGGACTAGCGGGAGGAAGGTGCAGTACTTC	CASSSPVGTSGRKVQYF
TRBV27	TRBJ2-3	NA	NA	TGTGCCAGCAGTTTATCGGTTTTCGATACGCAGTATTTT	CASSLSVFDTQYF
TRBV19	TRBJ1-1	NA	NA	TGTGCCAGTAGTATTCTCGAGGGAACTGAAGCTTTCTTT	CASSILEGTEAFF
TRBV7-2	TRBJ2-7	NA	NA	TGTGCCAGCAGCTTAGGTGGGGTGGCCGAGCAGTACTTC	CASSLGGVAEQYF
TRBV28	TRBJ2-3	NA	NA	TGTGCCAGCAGTACTCGGACTCTCAGGGGCGATACGCAGTATTTT	CASSTRTLRGDTQYF
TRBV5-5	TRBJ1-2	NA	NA	TGTGCCAGCACCCTAGACGGCAGCTATGGCTACACCTTC	CASTLDGSYGYTF
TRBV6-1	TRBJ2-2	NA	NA	TGTGCCAGCCACGATCCGAACACCGGGGAGCTGTTTTTT	CASHDPNTGELFF
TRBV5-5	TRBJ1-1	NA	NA	TGTGCCAGCAGCTTGCGTGGGGAGGCGTACACTGAAGCTTTCTTT	CASSLRGEAYTEAFF
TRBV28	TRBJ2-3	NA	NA	TGTGCCAGCAGCCAGACCGGACAGTCAAGCACAGATACGCAGTATTTT	CASSQTGQSSTDTQYF
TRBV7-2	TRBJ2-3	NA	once	TGTGCCAGCAGCAGAAGCCGGTCGGGGACCAGAGATACGCAGTATTTT	CASSRSRSGTRDTQYF
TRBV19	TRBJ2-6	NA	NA	TGTGCCAGTAGGGCGGACAGCTCTGGGGCCAACGTCCTGACTTTC	CASRADSSGANVLTF
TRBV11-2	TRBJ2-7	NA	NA	TGTGCCAGCAGCTTAGCAACTAGACAGTTCAAGAACTTC	CASSLATRQFKNF
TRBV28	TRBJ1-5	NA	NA	TGTGCCAGCCAAGGACGGGGGGAAGAGGGCAATCAGCCCCAGCATTTT	CASQGRGEEGNQPQHF
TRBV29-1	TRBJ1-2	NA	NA	TGCAGCGTTGAGCGGCAGAGGGCGGATGGCTACACCTTC	CSVERQRADGYTF